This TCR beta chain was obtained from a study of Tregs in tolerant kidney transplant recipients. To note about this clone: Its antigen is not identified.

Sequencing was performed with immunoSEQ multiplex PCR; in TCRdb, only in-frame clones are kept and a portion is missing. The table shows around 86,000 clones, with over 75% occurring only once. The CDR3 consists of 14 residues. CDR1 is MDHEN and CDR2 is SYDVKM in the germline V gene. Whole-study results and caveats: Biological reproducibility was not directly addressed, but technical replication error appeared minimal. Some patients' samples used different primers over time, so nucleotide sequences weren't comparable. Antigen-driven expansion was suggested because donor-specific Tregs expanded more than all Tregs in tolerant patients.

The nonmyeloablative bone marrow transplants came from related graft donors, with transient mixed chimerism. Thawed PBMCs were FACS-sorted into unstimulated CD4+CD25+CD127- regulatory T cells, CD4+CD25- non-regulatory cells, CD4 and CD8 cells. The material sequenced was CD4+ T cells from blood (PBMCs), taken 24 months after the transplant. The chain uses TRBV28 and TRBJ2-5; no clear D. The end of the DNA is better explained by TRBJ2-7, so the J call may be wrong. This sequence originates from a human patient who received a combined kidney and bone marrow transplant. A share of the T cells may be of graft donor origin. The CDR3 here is CASSLSQPPYEQYF. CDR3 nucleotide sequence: TGTGCCAGCAGTTTGTCACAGCCCCCCTACGAGCAGTACTTC.